This T cell receptor beta chain was retrieved from a study of T cell clones after liver transplantation. Study-wide results and limits: Rather than being deleted, graft donor-reactive T cells may have moved into the graft.

The CDR3 runs to 15 residues. The V gene lost 3 bases and the J gene lost 0 bases, with 10 bases spanning the gap. Germline V gives CDR1 SGHRS, CDR2 YFSETQ. Regarding this clone: Its target is not known.

Assay: immunoSEQ multiplex PCR; the TCRdb copy retains only in-frame clones and omits some. This sample has 55,000 to 70,000 clones, with 85% to 95% found just once. Sorting of unstimulated PBMCs yielded separate CD3+CD4+ and CD3+CD8+ fractions. The material was CD4+ T cells from blood, obtained less than 26 months after liver transplant. The TCR originated in a human patient who received a liver transplant. Among the T cells, some may be from the graft donor. The V and J genes are TRBV5-1 and TRBJ1-3; D is uncertain. The DNA of the CDR3 is TGCGCCAGCAGCTACCCCGACCCCTCTGGAAACACCATATATTTT. This gives the protein CASSYPDPSGNTIYF.